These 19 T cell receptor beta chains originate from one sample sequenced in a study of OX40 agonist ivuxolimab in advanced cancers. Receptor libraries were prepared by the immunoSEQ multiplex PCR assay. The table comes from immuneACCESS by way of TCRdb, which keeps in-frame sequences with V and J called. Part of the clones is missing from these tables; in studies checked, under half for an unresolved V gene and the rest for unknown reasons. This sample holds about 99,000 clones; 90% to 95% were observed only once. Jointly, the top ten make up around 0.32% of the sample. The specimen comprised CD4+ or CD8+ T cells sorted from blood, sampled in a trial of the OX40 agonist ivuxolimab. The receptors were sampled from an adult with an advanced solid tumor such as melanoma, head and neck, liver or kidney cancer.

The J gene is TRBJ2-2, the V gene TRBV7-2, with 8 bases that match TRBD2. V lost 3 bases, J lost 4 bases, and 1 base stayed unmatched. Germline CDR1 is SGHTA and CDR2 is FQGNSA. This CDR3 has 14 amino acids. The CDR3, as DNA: TGTGCCAGCAGCTTTACTAGCGGCACCGGGGAGCTGTTTTTT. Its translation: CASSFTSGTGELFF.

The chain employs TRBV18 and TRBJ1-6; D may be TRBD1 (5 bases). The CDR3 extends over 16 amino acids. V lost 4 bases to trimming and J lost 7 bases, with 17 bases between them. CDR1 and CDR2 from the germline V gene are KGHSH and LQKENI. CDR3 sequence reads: CASSRTRDSVNSPLHF. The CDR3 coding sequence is TGTGCCAGCTCACGGACACGGGACTCAGTCAATTCACCCCTCCACTTT.

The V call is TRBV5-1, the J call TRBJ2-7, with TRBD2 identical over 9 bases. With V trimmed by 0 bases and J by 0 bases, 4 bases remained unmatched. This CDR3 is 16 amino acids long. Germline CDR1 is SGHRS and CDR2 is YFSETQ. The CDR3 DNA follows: TGCGCCAGCAGCTTGGCAGCGGGAGGTTACTCCTACGAGCAGTACTTC. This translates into CASSLAAGGYSYEQYF.

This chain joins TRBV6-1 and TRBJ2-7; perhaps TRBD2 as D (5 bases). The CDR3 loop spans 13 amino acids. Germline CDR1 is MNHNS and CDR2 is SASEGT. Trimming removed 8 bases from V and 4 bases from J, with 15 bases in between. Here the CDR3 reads CASGKGGAYEQYF. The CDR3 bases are TGTGCCAGCGGAAAAGGAGGAGCGTACGAGCAGTACTTC.

In DNA form, the CDR3 reads TGTGCCACCAGCAGAGACGGATTGGCTAGCGGGAGAAAAACAGATACGCAGTATTTT. Its protein is CATSRDGLASGRKTDTQYF. V gene TRBV15 combines with J gene TRBJ2-3; the match to TRBD2 covers 10 bases. The J segment lost 3 bases and the V segment lost 0 bases, leaving 12 bases of the junction unmatched. Germline V CDR1 and CDR2: LNHNV, YYDKDF (reference sequence). CDR3 length equals 19 residues.

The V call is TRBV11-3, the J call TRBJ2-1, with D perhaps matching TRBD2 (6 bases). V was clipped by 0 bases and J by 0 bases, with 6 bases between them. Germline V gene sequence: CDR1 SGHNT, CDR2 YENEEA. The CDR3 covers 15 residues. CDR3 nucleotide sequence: TGTGCCAGCAGCTTAGACGGGAGCTCCTACAATGAGCAGTTCTTC. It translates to CASSLDGSSYNEQFF.

The CDR3 protein is CASSLEPTGRSRSSYNEQFF. In DNA, the CDR3 is TGTGCCAGCAGCCTAGAGCCAACCGGTCGTTCCAGAAGCTCCTACAATGAGCAGTTCTTC. This chain joins TRBV27 and TRBJ2-1; D ambiguous. This CDR3 comprises 20 residues. CDR1 MNHEY and CDR2 SMNVEV come from the germline V gene (reference sequence). V lost 6 bases and J lost 0, with 27 bases in between.

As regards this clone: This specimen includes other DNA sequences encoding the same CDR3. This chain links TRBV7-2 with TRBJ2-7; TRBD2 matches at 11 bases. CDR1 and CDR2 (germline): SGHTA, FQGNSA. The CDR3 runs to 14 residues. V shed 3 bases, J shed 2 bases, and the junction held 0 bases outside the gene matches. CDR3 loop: CASSLGLAAYEQYF. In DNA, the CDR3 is TGTGCCAGCAGCTTGGGACTAGCGGCCTACGAGCAGTACTTC.

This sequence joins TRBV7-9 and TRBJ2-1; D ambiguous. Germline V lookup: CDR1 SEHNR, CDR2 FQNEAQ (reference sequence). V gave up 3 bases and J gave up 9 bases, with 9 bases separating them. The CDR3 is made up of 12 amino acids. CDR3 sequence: CASSFMVSEQFF. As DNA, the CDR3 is TGTGCCAGCAGCTTCATGGTCAGTGAGCAGTTCTTC.

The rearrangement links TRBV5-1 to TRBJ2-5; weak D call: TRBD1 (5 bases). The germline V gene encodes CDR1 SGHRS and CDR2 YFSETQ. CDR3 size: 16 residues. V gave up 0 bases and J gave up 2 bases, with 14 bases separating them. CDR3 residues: CASSLAPSSGQETQYF. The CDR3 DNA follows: TGCGCCAGCAGCTTGGCGCCCTCCTCAGGGCAAGAGACCCAGTACTTC.

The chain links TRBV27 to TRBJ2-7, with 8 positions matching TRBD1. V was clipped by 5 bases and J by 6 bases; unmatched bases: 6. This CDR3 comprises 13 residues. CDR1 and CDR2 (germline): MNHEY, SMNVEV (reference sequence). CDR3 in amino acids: CASSPRTGSEQYF. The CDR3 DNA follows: TGTGCCAGCAGTCCCCGGACAGGGAGCGAGCAGTACTTC.

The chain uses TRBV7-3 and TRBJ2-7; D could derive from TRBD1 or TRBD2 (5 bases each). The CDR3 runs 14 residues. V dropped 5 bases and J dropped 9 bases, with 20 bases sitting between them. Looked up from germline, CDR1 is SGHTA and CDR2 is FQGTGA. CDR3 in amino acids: CASSAGDRGRWQYF. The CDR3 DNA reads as TGTGCCAGCAGCGCCGGGGACCGTGGGAGATGGCAGTACTTC.

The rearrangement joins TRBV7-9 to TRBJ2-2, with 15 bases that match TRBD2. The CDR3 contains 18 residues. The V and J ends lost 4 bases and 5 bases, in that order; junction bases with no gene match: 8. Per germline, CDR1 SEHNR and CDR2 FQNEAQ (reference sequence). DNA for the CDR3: TGTGCCAGCAGCTCTTACCCCGGGACTAGCGGGAGGACCGGGGAGCTGTTTTTT. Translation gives CASSSYPGTSGRTGELFF.

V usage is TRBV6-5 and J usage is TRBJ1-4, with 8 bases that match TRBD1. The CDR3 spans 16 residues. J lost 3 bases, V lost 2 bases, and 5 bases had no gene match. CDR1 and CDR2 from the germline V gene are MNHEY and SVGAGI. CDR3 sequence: CASSYGQGGSNEKLFF. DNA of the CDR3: TGTGCCAGCAGTTACGGACAGGGCGGGTCTAATGAAAAACTGTTTTTT.

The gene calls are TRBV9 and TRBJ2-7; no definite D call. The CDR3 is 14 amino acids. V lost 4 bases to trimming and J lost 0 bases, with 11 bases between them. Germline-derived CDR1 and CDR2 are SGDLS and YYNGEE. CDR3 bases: TGTGCCAGCAGCCCAGGACCGGGCTCCTACGAGCAGTACTTC. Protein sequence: CASSPGPGSYEQYF.

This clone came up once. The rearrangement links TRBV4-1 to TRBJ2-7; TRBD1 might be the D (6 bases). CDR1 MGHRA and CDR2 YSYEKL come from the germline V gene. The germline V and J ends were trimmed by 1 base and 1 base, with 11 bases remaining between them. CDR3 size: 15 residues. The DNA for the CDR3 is TGCGCCAGCAGCCAAGCAGAACAGGGTTCCTACGAGCAGTACTTC. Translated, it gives CASSQAEQGSYEQYF.

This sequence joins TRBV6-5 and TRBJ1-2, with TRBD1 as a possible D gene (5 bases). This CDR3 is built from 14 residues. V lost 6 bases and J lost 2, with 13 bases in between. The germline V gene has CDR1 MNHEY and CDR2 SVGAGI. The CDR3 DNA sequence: TGTGCCAGCAGGGAGACAGTGAAGAACTATGGCTACACCTTC. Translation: CASRETVKNYGYTF.

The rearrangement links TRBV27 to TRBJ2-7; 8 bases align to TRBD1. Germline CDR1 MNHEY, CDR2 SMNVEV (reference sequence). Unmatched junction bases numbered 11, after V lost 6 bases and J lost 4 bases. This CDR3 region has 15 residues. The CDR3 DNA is TGTGCCAGCAGGGGGAGGACAGGGACCTTTTACGAGCAGTACTTC. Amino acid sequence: CASRGRTGTFYEQYF.

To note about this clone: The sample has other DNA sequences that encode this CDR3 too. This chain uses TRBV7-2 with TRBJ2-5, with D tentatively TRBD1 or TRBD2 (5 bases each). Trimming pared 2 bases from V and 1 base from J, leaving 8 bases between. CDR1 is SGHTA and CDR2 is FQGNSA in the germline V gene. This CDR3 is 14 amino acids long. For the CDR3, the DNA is TGTGCCAGCAGCTTAAGTGGGGGCCAAGAGACCCAGTACTTC. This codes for CASSLSGGQETQYF.